One TCR beta chain is described in this entry. Its antigen is not identified. The CDR3 runs to 16 residues. The trim removed 5 bases at V and 6 bases at J, leaving 10 bases unmatched. CDR1 is MDHEN and CDR2 is SYDVKM in the germline V gene. The sequenced template was cDNA made from the entire isolated RNA. Measured with immunoSEQ multiplex PCR; TCRdb has only the in-frame clones, and not every one. Among 350,000 to 450,000 clones, more than 13% were seen once, and the ten largest hold approximately 0.019%. This record comes from a study of beta chain features in type 1 diabetes. Study-level information: All of the samples together had around 110,000,000 sorted cells examined. Whole-study findings and limits: Any HLA type influence on TCRB rearrangement was left unresolved here. The study found that naive, central memory and Treg TCRB repertoires appeared more similar in patients than in healthy donors.

In total, each donor contributed a single heparinised blood draw that averaged roughly 110 mL. V usage is TRBV28 and J usage is TRBJ2-2; 9 positions match TRBD2. The material sequenced was naive CD4+ T cells from blood. This sequence was found in a young woman in good health. The CDR3 coding sequence is TGTGCCAGCAGTATCCCTAGCGGGGATATTTCCGGGGAGCTGTTTTTT. Translated: CASSIPSGDISGELFF. The whole variable domain, remainder taken from reference TRBV28 and TRBJ2-2, is DVKVTQSSRYLVKRTGEKVFLECVQDMDHENMFWYRQDPGLGLRLIYFSYDVKMKEKGDIPEGYSVSREKKERFSLILESASTNQTSMYLCASSIPSGDISGELFFGEGSRLTVL.